A single sample is the source of the 19 T cell receptor beta chains below, sequenced in a study of breast tumors, draining lymph nodes, adjacent tissues. Breast cancer patients provided tissue from their axillary draining lymph nodes. TCRdb fed the multiplex PCR reads into MiXCR, producing one record per CDR3 protein. The table records 100,000 or so distinct CDR3 sequences, about 20% of them present only once. Sequenced input: axillary lymph node tissue. The receptors originated from a female donor with breast cancer. Some clones in this sample may be carry-over from other donors' samples.

As regards this clonotype: One end of the junction varies from germline; a read error may be responsible. The chain employs TRBV5-1 and TRBJ2-3; 7 bases are shared with TRBD1. This CDR3 is 14 amino acids long. CDR1 is SGHRS and CDR2 is YFSETQ in the germline V gene. CDR3 region: CASSEGARTDAQYF. The DNA for the CDR3 is TGCGCCAGCAGTGAGGGGGCGAGGACAGATGCGCAGTATTTT.

The chain employs TRBV7-6 and TRBJ2-5, with D unresolved. There are 11 residues in the CDR3. V lost 5 bases to trimming and J lost 9 bases, with 10 bases between them. CDR1 and CDR2 (germline): SGHVS, FNYEAQ. The CDR3 loop reads CASSPQRAQYF. CDR3 DNA sequence: TGTGCCAGCAGCCCTCAAAGGGCCCAGTACTTC.

The chain joins TRBV27 to TRBJ1-3; D possibly corresponds to TRBD1 (5 bases). The ends were cut back, 2 bases at V and 0 bases at J, with 14 bases in the middle. The CDR3 length is 17 residues. Germline CDR1 and CDR2: MNHEY and SMNVEV (reference sequence). The CDR3 nucleotides read TGTGCCAGCAGTTTAAGGGGCTCGGGATTCTCTGGAAACACCATATATTTT. It yields the protein CASSLRGSGFSGNTIYF.

Points on this clonotype: Given a much more abundant clone one base away, this may be a read error. The V and J genes are TRBV20-1 and TRBJ1-2; D remains ambiguous. CDR1 is DFQATT, CDR2 SNEGSKA, per germline (reference sequence). The CDR3 loop spans 12 amino acids. CDR3 sequence reads: CSAPTENCGYTF. In DNA form, the CDR3 reads TGCAGTGCTCCAACAGAGAACTGTGGCTACACCTTC.

This clonotype appeared many times. This chain uses TRBV20-1 with TRBJ2-2, with D possibly matching TRBD2 (6 bases). CDR1 DFQATT and CDR2 SNEGSKA come from the germline V gene (reference sequence). The CDR3 is made up of 11 amino acids. The chain's CDR3 is CGTGGSGELFF. The CDR3 region has the DNA TGCGGGACCGGGGGATCCGGGGAGCTGTTTTTT.

This clonotype was seen at least ten times. The chain recombines TRBV19 with TRBJ2-7; D may be TRBD1 (6 bases). The CDR3 spans 14 residues. V lost 5 bases and J 3 bases, leaving 14 bases between the germline ends. Germline values: CDR1 LNHDA, CDR2 SQIVND (reference sequence). The CDR3 loop is CASSWSRGDYEQYF. In nucleotides, the CDR3 is TGTGCCAGTAGTTGGTCCAGGGGAGACTACGAGCAGTACTTC.

This clonotype has ten or more counts. The rearrangement links TRBV5-1 to TRBJ2-5; D gene uncertain. V was trimmed by 0 bases and J by 1 base, leaving 7 bases between them. This CDR3 region has 14 residues. The germline gives CDR1 SGHRS, CDR2 YFSETQ. DNA for the CDR3: TGCGCCAGCAGCTTGGTTGGCCCCCAAGAGACCCAGTACTTC. Translation gives CASSLVGPQETQYF. Full variable domain (outside the CDR3, taken from reference TRBV5-1 and TRBJ2-5): KAGVTQTPRYLIKTRGQQVTLSCSPISGHRSVSWYQQTPGQGLQFLFEYFSETQRNKGNFPGRFSGRQFSNSRSEMNVSTLELGDSALYLCASSLVGPQETQYFGPGTRLLVL.

This clonotype has ten or more counts. The rearrangement joins TRBV20-1 to TRBJ2-5; TRBD2 matches 12 bases. This CDR3 spans 13 amino acids. The V segment lost 6 bases and the J segment 5 bases; nucleotides outside the gene matches: 4. Germline values: CDR1 DFQATT, CDR2 SNEGSKA (reference sequence). CDR3 residues: CSAPTSGRETQYF. For the CDR3, the DNA is TGCAGTGCCCCTACTAGCGGGAGGGAGACCCAGTACTTC.

This clonotype was detected once. A much larger clone differs by one base, so this may be a read error. Here the CDR3 omits its conserved ending phenylalanine or tryptophan, so a read error is the likely source. This chain connects TRBV28 to TRBJ2-7; perhaps TRBD2 as D (6 bases). The CDR3 length is 15 residues. Trimming left V 6 bases short and J 4 bases short, with 19 bases between. Germline-derived CDR1 and CDR2 are MDHEN and SYDVKM. This chain's CDR3 is CASSTPGAGRYEQYL. The CDR3 nucleotides read TGTGCCAGCAGCACCCCCGGTGCGGGGAGGTACGAGCAGTACCTC.

The V and J genes are TRBV29-1 and TRBJ1-2, with a tentative D call TRBD1 (5 bases). V lost 7 bases, J lost 0 bases, and 15 bases lay in between. CDR1 is SQVTM, CDR2 ANQGSEA, per germline. The CDR3 spans 14 residues. The CDR3 nucleotides are TGCAGCGCTGGTAGGGGAAGAGCTAACTATGGCTACACCTTC. It translates to CSAGRGRANYGYTF.

This clonotype was seen a few times. V and J are TRBV28 and TRBJ2-7; possibly TRBD2 for D (5 bases). From germline, CDR1 is MDHEN and CDR2 SYDVKM. V was clipped by 4 bases and J by 3 bases, with 16 bases between them. The CDR3 loop spans 15 amino acids. CDR3: CASSSLRAGHYEQYF. Written as DNA, the CDR3 is TGTGCCAGCAGTTCCCTCCGGGCGGGCCACTACGAGCAGTACTTC. Full variable domain (rest looked up from reference TRBV28 and TRBJ2-7): DVKVTQSSRYLVKRTGEKVFLECVQDMDHENMFWYRQDPGLGLRLIYFSYDVKMKEKGDIPEGYSVSREKKERFSLILESASTNQTSMYLCASSSLRAGHYEQYFGPGTRLTVT.

The CDR3 nucleotides are TGTGCCAGCAGTTTATCCACTGGGACGAAGGCAGATACGCAGTATTTT. Its protein is CASSLSTGTKADTQYF. The chain is built from TRBV27 and TRBJ2-3; D tentatively fits TRBD1 or TRBD2 (5 bases each). The CDR3 sequence is 16 residues long. V was cut by 0 bases and J by 4 bases, with 14 bases left in between. Germline V gene lookup returns CDR1 MNHEY and CDR2 SMNVEV (reference sequence).

This clonotype was found many times. The rearrangement links TRBV10-3 to TRBJ1-4; no definite D call. The CDR3 spans 15 residues. Trimming stripped 10 bases from V and 0 bases from J, with 15 bases between. Germline CDR1 ENHRY, CDR2 SYGVKD. The CDR3 bases are TGTGCCACGAGATGGAGTACTGCAACTAATGAAAAACTGTTTTTT. Protein: CATRWSTATNEKLFF.

This clonotype came up many times. The chain is built from TRBV5-1 and TRBJ1-4; 9 nucleotides align to TRBD1. The germline CDR1 and CDR2 sequences are SGHRS and YFSETQ. J lost 8 bases, V lost 2 bases, and 13 bases had no gene match. The CDR3 totals 17 residues. CDR3 sequence reads: CASSFSGQGGLKEKLFF. As DNA, the CDR3 is TGCGCCAGCAGCTTTTCGGGACAGGGAGGATTAAAGGAAAAACTGTTTTTT.

This clonotype was observed at least ten times. J is TRBJ2-7 and V is TRBV4-1; TRBD1 aligns across 9 bases. Germline-derived CDR1 and CDR2 are MGHRA and YSYEKL. J gave up 2 bases and V 4 bases, and 6 bases lay outside the gene matches. The CDR3 contains 15 residues. The CDR3: CASSRPGQGTYEQYF. The CDR3, as DNA: TGCGCCAGCAGCCGCCCGGGACAGGGAACCTACGAGCAGTACTTC.

The sample holds a few counts of this clonotype. This chain connects TRBV27 to TRBJ2-6, with D possibly being TRBD1 (5 bases). The CDR3 covers 16 residues. Germline V lookup: CDR1 MNHEY, CDR2 SMNVEV (reference sequence). The germline V and J ends were trimmed by 4 bases and 4 bases, with 14 bases remaining between them. CDR3 coding DNA: TGTGCCAGCAGTTCCTGGACATCGGGCGGGGCCAACGTCCTGACTTTC. Its protein is CASSSWTSGGANVLTF.

In its sample, this clonotype was seen many times. V and J are TRBV6-5 and TRBJ1-5; 7 bases are shared with TRBD1. The V gene end was trimmed by 5 bases and the J gene end by 3 bases; junction bases not matched to a gene: 4. The CDR3 contains 14 residues. Germline V gives CDR1 MNHEY, CDR2 SVGAGI. The CDR3 reads CASSPGQANQPQHF. For the CDR3, the DNA is TGTGCCAGCAGTCCCGGACAGGCCAATCAGCCCCAGCATTTT.

This clonotype was observed many times. The CDR3 region has the DNA TGCAGTGCTAAGGGGACAGGGGGCATATCTAATGAAAAACTGTTTTTT. This codes for CSAKGTGGISNEKLFF. The V and J genes are TRBV20-1 and TRBJ1-4; 12 nucleotides match TRBD1. The V segment lost 4 bases and the J segment 3 bases; nucleotides outside the gene matches: 6. This CDR3 is built from 16 residues. The V gene's germline CDR1 is DFQATT and CDR2 SNEGSKA (reference sequence).

This clonotype has a count of ten or more. J is TRBJ2-5 and V is TRBV6-5; tentative D call: TRBD1 (8 bases). The germline gives CDR1 MNHEY, CDR2 SVGAGI. The CDR3 contains 14 residues. Trimming took off 7 bases at V and 5 bases at J, with 17 bases between the two ends. The CDR3, as DNA: TGTGCCAGCATGTCACAGGGGGGGGCTGAGACCCAGTACTTC. Encoded protein: CASMSQGGAETQYF.